The clone carrying this T cell receptor beta chain was counted once. The data belong to a study of blood T cell repertoires in COVID-19. Turning to the study itself: Acute and convalescent COVID-19 samples came from the United States, Italy and Spain. The analysed material was cDNA or gDNA that came from T cells, B-cell-depleted T cells, or PBMCs.

Per the study methods: The assay estimated nucleated cells by amplifying reference gene primers. Sequenced by immunoSEQ multiplex PCR; TCRdb stores in-frame clones only, minus some. That table is the source of V, J and clone size, and D and trimming were worked out from the DNA. This table holds about 68,000 clones, roughly 85% found once. V was clipped by 8 bases and J by 0 bases, with 12 bases between them. Germline V gene data show CDR1 as MDHEN and CDR2 as SYDVKM. The CDR3 has 14 residues. The TCR sequence derives from a man younger than 40 with acute or convalescent COVID-19. The chain has TRBV28 and TRBJ2-3, with D possibly TRBD2 on 6 matching bases. The specimen was peripheral blood. CDR3 in DNA: TGTGCCAGCTGCGGACTATCTAGCACAGATACGCAGTATTTT. This translates into CASCGLSSTDTQYF.